The entry that follows covers one TCR beta chain sequence. What it binds is not known. Clones were read by immunoSEQ multiplex PCR, and TCRdb kept only the in-frame ones, dropping some. Of about 21,000 clones listed, approximately 92% are singletons. CDR1 and CDR2 from the germline V gene are SGHDT and YYEEEE. Trimming cost V 0 bases and J 5 bases, with 11 bases left between them. This CDR3 is built from 14 residues. This entry belongs to a study of graft-versus-host responses after intestinal transplantation. Study summary: Induction with anti-thymocyte globulin, then tacrolimus and steroids for around three years, was given to all recipients.

General study results and limits: Declining HvG levels early post-transplant were linked to peak circulating GvH clone levels. Allograft clonal ratios (graft-versus-host to host-versus-graft) were high in patients who had graft-donor T cell macrochimerism. GvH clones were identified in recipient marrow, with some first appearing in ileum or blood.

The rearrangement uses TRBV5-6 and TRBJ2-5; D remains ambiguous. Sequenced material: PBMCs, taken roughly 260 days after intestinal transplant. The clonotype originates from a human patient who received an intestinal transplant, so some T cells may come from the graft donor. The CDR3 is CASSLASEYETQYF. In nucleotides, the CDR3 is TGTGCCAGCAGCTTGGCGTCAGAGTACGAGACCCAGTACTTC. The entire variable domain, with the rest obtained from reference TRBV5-6 and TRBJ2-5, is as follows: DAGVTQSPTHLIKTRGQQVTLRCSPKSGHDTVSWYQQALGQGPQFIFQYYEEEERQRGNFPDRFSGHQFPNYSSELNVNALLLGDSALYLCASSLASEYETQYFGPGTRLLVL.